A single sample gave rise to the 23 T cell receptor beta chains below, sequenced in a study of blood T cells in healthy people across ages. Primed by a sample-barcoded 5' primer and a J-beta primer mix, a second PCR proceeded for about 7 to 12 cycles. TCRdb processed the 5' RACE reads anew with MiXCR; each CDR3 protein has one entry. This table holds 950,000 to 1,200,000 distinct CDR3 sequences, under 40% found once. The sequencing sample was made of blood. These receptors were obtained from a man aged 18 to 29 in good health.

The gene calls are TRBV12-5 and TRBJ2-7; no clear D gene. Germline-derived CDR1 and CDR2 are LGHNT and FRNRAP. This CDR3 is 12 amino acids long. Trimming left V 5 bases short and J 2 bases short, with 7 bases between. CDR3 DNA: TGTGCTAGTGGTCCCGCCCCCTACGAGCAGTACTTC. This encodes CASGPAPYEQYF.

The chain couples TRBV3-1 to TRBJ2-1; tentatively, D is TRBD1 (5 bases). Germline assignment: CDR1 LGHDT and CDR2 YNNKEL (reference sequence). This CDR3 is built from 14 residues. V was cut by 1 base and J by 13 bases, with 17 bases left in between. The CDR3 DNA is TGTGCCAGCAGCCAAGCCGACAGATTGGAGACCCAGTTCTTC. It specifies CASSQADRLETQFF.

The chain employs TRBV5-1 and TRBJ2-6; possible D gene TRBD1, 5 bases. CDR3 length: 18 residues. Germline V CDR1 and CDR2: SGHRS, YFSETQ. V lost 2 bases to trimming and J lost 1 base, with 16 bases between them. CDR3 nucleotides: TGCGCCAGCAGCTTCCGGACAAGTGCCCGATCTGGGGCCAACGTCCTGACTTTC. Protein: CASSFRTSARSGANVLTF.

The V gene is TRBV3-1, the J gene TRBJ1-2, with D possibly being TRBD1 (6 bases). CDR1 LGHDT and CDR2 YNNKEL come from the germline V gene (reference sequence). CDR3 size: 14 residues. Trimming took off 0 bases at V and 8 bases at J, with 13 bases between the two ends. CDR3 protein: CASSQENRAKGYTF. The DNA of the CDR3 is TGTGCCAGCAGCCAAGAGAACAGGGCTAAGGGCTACACCTTC.

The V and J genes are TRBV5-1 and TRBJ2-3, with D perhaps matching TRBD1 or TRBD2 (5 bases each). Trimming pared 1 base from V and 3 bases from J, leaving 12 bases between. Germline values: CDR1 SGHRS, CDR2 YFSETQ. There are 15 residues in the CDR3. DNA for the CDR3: TGCGCCAGCAGCTTGAGAAACAGGAGGACAGATACGCAGTATTTT. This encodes CASSLRNRRTDTQYF.

The CDR3 nucleotides are TGTGCTAGTGGTTTGGCCGCCACCGATGGCTACACCTTC. It specifies CASGLAATDGYTF. The V call is TRBV12-5, the J call TRBJ1-2; D not certain. The length of the CDR3 is 13 residues. Trimming took 1 base from V and 6 from J, leaving 9 bases between them. CDR1 and CDR2 (germline): LGHNT, FRNRAP.

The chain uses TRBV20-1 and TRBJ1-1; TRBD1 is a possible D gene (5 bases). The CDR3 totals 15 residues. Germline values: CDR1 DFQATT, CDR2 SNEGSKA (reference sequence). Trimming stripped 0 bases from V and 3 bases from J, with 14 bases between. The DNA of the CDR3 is TGCAGTGCTAGAGATGTGGGGCAACGGGACACTGAAGCTTTCTTT. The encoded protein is CSARDVGQRDTEAFF.

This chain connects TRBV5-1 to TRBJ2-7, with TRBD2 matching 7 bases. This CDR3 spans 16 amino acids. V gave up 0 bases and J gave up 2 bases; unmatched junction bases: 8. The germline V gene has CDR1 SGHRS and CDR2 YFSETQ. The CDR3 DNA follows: TGCGCCAGCAGCTTGGTTGGCGGGAGATTCCCCTACGAGCAGTACTTC. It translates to CASSLVGGRFPYEQYF.

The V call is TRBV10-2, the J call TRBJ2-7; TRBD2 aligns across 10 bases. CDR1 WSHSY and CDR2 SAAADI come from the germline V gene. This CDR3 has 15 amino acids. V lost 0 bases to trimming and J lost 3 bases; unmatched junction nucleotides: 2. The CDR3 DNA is TGCGCCAGCAGTGAGTCTAGCGGGGGGAACTACGAGCAGTACTTC. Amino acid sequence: CASSESSGGNYEQYF.

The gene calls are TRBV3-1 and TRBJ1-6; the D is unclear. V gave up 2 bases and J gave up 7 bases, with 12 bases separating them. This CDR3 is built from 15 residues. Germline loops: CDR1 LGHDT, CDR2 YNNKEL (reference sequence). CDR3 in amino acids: CASSQQYRVNSPLHF. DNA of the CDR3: TGTGCCAGCAGCCAACAATACCGAGTCAATTCACCCCTCCACTTT.

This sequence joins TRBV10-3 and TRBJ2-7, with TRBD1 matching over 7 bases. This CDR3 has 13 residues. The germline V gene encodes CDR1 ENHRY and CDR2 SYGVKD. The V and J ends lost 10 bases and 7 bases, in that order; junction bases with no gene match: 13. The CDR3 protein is CATRQGQVLEQYF. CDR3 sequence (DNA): TGTGCCACCCGACAGGGTCAGGTATTGGAGCAGTACTTC.

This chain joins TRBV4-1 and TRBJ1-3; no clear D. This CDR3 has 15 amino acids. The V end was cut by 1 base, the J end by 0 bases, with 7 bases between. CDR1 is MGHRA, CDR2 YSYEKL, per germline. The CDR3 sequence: CASSQVLSSGNTIYF. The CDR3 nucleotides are TGCGCCAGCAGCCAAGTATTGAGCTCTGGAAACACCATATATTTT.

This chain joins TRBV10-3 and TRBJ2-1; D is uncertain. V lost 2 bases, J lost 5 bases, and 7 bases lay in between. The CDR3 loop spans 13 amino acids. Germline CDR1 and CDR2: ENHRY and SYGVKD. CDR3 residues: CAISEGNNNEQFF. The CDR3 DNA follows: TGTGCCATCAGTGAGGGGAATAACAATGAGCAGTTCTTC.

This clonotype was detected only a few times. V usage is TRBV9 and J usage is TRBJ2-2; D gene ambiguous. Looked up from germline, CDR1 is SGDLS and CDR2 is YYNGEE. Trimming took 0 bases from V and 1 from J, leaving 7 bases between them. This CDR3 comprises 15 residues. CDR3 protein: CASSVAWQNTGELFF. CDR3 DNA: TGTGCCAGCAGCGTAGCCTGGCAGAACACCGGGGAGCTGTTTTTT.

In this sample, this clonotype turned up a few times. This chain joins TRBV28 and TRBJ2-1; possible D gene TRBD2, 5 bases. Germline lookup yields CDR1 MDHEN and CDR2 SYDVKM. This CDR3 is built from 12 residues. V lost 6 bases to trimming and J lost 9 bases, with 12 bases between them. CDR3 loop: CASRVATGEQFF. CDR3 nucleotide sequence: TGTGCCAGCAGGGTAGCGACGGGTGAGCAGTTCTTC.

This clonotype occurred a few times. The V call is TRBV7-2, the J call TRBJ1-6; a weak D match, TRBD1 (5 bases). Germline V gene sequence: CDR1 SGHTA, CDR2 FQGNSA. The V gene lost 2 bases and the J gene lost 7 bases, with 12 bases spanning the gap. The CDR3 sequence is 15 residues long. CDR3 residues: CASSLRMGENSPLHF. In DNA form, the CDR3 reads TGTGCCAGCAGCTTACGTATGGGGGAGAATTCACCCCTCCACTTT.

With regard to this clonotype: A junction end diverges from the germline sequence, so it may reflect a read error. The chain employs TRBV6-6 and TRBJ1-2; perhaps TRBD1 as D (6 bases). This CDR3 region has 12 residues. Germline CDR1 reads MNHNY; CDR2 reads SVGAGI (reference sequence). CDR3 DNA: TGTGCCGGCAGCGGACAGACCTATGGCTACACCTTC. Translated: CAGSGQTYGYTF.

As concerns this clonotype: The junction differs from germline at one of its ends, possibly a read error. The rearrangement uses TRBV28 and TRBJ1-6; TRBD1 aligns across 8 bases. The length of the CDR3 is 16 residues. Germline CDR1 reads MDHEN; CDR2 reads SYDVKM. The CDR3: CASSFGAGQDKSPLHF. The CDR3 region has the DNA TGTGCCAGCAGTTTCGGGGCGGGACAGGATAAGTCACCCCTCCACTTT.

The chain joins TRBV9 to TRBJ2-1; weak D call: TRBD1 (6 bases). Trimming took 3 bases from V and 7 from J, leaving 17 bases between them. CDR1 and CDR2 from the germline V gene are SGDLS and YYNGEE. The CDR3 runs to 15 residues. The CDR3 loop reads CASSGGQGLRNEQFF. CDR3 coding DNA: TGTGCCAGCAGCGGAGGTCAGGGGCTTAGGAATGAGCAGTTCTTC.

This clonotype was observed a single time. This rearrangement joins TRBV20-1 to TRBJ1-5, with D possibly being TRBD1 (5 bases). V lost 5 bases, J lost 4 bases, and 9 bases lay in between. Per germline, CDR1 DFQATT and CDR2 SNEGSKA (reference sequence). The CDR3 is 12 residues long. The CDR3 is CSAYGANQPQHF. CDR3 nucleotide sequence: TGCAGTGCTTATGGGGCAAATCAGCCCCAGCATTTT.

The CDR3 nucleotides read TGTGCCAGCAGTTACCAGAAACAAGGACAGCCGCCAGGCTATCACGAGCAGTACTTC. This translates into CASSYQKQGQPPGYHEQYF. The rearrangement links TRBV6-2 or TRBV6-3 to TRBJ2-7; the D gene is possibly TRBD1 (6 bases). CDR3 length equals 19 residues. The germline gives CDR1 MNHEY, CDR2 SVGEGT. Between the trimmed V and J ends, which lost 2 bases and 5 bases, there was a span of 28 bases.

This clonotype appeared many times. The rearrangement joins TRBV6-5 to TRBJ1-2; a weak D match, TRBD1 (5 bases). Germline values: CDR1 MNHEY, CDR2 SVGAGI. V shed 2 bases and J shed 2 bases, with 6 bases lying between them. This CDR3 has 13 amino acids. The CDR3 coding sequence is TGTGCCAGCAGTTACAACAGGAACTATGGCTACACCTTC. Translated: CASSYNRNYGYTF.

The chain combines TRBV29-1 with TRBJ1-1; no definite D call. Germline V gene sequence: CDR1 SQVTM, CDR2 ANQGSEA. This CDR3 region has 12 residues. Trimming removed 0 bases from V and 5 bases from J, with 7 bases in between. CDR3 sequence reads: CSVEEGRTEAFF. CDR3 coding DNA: TGCAGCGTTGAAGAGGGGAGGACTGAAGCTTTCTTT.